The 20 T cell receptor beta chains listed next were all sequenced from one sample in a study of T cells after yellow fever vaccination. TCRdb reprocessed the 5' RACE reads via MiXCR and lists one record per CDR3 protein. This sample yields around 320,000 distinct CDR3 sequences, of which under 9% are seen a single time; around 3.5% belongs to the top ten. The sample consisted of CD4+ T cells sorted from PBMCs, taken 5 days after the yellow fever booster vaccination. The receptors derive from a man younger than 35 who received the YFV17D yellow fever vaccine.

This clonotype showed up many times. The CDR3 region is CASISNTGSRQYV. In nucleotides, the CDR3 is TGTGCCAGCATTTCGAATACAGGGTCGCGGCAGTACGTC. The chain joins TRBV6-6 to TRBJ2-7, with D tentatively TRBD1 (6 bases). This CDR3 spans 13 amino acids. Trimming removed 7 bases at V and 9 bases at J, with 19 bases between. Germline V lookup: CDR1 MNHNY, CDR2 SVGAGI (reference sequence).

This clonotype was seen ten or more times. The chain has TRBV9 and TRBJ2-7; D remains ambiguous. V was clipped by 3 bases and J by 6 bases, with 13 bases between them. CDR3 length: 13 residues. In germline, CDR1 is SGDLS, CDR2 YYNGEE. CDR3 amino acids: CASSAQTVSEQYF. CDR3 sequence (DNA): TGTGCCAGCAGCGCTCAGACCGTCTCCGAGCAGTACTTC. Based on the CDR3 plus reference TRBV9 and TRBJ2-7, the full variable domain is DSGVTQTPKHLITATGQRVTLRCSPRSGDLSVYWYQQSLDQGLQFLIQYYNGEERAKGNILERFSAQQFPDLHSELNLSSLELGDSALYFCASSAQTVSEQYFGPGTRLTVT.

This clonotype was counted only a few times. This sequence joins TRBV10-3 and TRBJ2-1; 12 nucleotides line up with TRBD2. The CDR3 runs to 15 residues. Germline CDR1 is ENHRY and CDR2 is SYGVKD. Trimming at V came to 4 bases and at J to 3 bases, leaving 1 base not matched to a gene. The chain's CDR3 is CAISVLAGGYNEQFF. As DNA, the CDR3 is TGTGCCATCAGTGTACTAGCGGGGGGCTACAATGAGCAGTTCTTC.

The V call is TRBV20-1, the J call TRBJ2-7; 8 bases map to TRBD2. The CDR3 is 13 residues long. The V and J ends lost 8 bases and 3 bases, in that order; junction bases with no gene match: 9. Germline V gives CDR1 DFQATT, CDR2 SNEGSKA (reference sequence). The CDR3, as DNA: TGCAGTCCCCGGCGGGGGGAAAGCTACGAGCAGTACGTC. Translating it yields CSPRRGESYEQYV.

The chain has TRBV6-5 and TRBJ2-2; 10 bases match TRBD1. The CDR3 is 15 amino acids. Germline assignment: CDR1 MNHEY and CDR2 SVGAGI. V trimming: 5 bases; J trimming: 3 bases; junction bases outside the gene matches: 3. The CDR3 reads CASSRTGGDTGELFF. The DNA for the CDR3 is TGTGCCAGCAGTCGGACAGGGGGGGACACCGGGGAGCTGTTTTTT.

The chain is built from TRBV5-1 and TRBJ1-1, with D possibly being TRBD1 (6 bases). V was cut by 8 bases and J by 11 bases, with 16 bases left in between. Germline loops: CDR1 SGHRS, CDR2 YFSETQ. CDR3 length equals 11 residues. The CDR3 bases are TGCGCCAGGGGGTTGGGGGCGATTGCTTTCTTT. It translates to CARGLGAIAFF.

This clonotype was counted only a few times. The chain couples TRBV9 to TRBJ1-1, with D perhaps matching TRBD1 (5 bases). Germline V gene sequence: CDR1 SGDLS, CDR2 YYNGEE. The CDR3 sequence is 15 residues long. V dropped 0 bases and J dropped 1 base, with 10 bases sitting between them. CDR3 DNA: TGTGCCAGCAGCGTAGTGGGGCGGGCGAACACTGAAGCTTTCTTT. Residues: CASSVVGRANTEAFF.

The chain carries TRBV4-2 and TRBJ1-5; D gene unclear. The V gene's germline CDR1 is LGHNA and CDR2 YNFKEQ. The CDR3 is made up of 16 amino acids. V shed 1 base and J shed 8 bases, with 18 bases lying between them. CDR3: CASSQVPGGMREPQHF. DNA for the CDR3: TGTGCCAGCAGCCAAGTCCCTGGTGGAATGAGGGAGCCCCAGCATTTT.

This clonotype was recorded at least ten times. The V call is TRBV5-1, the J call TRBJ2-5; a possible D gene is TRBD2 (6 bases). Germline CDR1 is SGHRS and CDR2 is YFSETQ. The length of the CDR3 is 14 residues. Trimming shortened V by 2 bases and J by 4 bases, and 12 bases separated the two germline ends. The chain's CDR3 is CASSFGGDRETQYF. The CDR3 bases are TGCGCCAGCAGCTTCGGAGGGGACCGAGAGACCCAGTACTTC.

This clonotype was counted at least ten times. The chain uses TRBV7-9 and TRBJ1-1; 8 bases agree with TRBD1. Germline V gene data show CDR1 as SEHNR and CDR2 as FQNEAQ (reference sequence). This CDR3 spans 13 amino acids. The ends lost 5 bases at V and 3 bases at J; junction bases unmatched: 2. As DNA, the CDR3 is TGTGCCAGCAGCCTGGACAGGGACACTGAAGCTTTCTTT. Translation gives CASSLDRDTEAFF.

The CDR3 here is CAISESETNSNQPQHF. CDR3 DNA: TGTGCCATCAGTGAGTCCGAGACAAATAGCAATCAGCCCCAGCATTTT. The chain combines TRBV10-3 with TRBJ1-5; D uncertain. In germline, CDR1 is ENHRY, CDR2 SYGVKD. The CDR3 extends over 16 amino acids. V lost 0 bases and J 0 bases, leaving 9 bases between the germline ends.

This clonotype was counted between two and nine times. This chain uses TRBV7-9 with TRBJ2-3; possibly TRBD1 for D (6 bases). CDR3 size: 19 residues. V lost 4 bases, J lost 0 bases, and 23 bases lay in between. Germline V gene sequence: CDR1 SEHNR, CDR2 FQNEAQ (reference sequence). Written as DNA, the CDR3 is TGTGCCAGCAGCTCCCCCTCCGGAACAGGGAGAGTAAGCACAGATACGCAGTATTTT. Its protein is CASSSPSGTGRVSTDTQYF.

This clonotype was seen only a few times. V and J are TRBV28 and TRBJ1-2; perhaps TRBD1 as D (5 bases). The CDR3 has 12 amino acids. CDR1 and CDR2 from the germline V gene are MDHEN and SYDVKM. Trimming shortened V by 8 bases and J by 6 bases, and 13 bases separated the two germline ends. This chain's CDR3 is CASSIQGDGYTF. In nucleotides, the CDR3 is TGTGCCAGCTCGATACAAGGGGATGGCTACACCTTC.

The V gene is TRBV4-1, the J gene TRBJ2-1, with TRBD2 matching over 7 bases. This CDR3 has 14 residues. The trim removed 3 bases at V and 4 bases at J, leaving 3 bases unmatched. Germline CDR1 reads MGHRA; CDR2 reads YSYEKL. The CDR3 DNA reads as TGCGCCAGCAGCCAGGCTAGCGGATACAATGAGCAGTTCTTC. Its translation: CASSQASGYNEQFF.

This clonotype has only a few counts. This chain links TRBV6-5 with TRBJ2-7, with D possibly being TRBD2 (5 bases). Germline values: CDR1 MNHEY, CDR2 SVGAGI. V dropped 0 bases and J dropped 7 bases, with 16 bases sitting between them. The CDR3 runs to 15 residues. The CDR3 DNA reads as TGTGCCAGCAGTTACTCTGGACCGGGGTTATCGGAGCAGTACTTC. Its protein is CASSYSGPGLSEQYF.

The chain joins TRBV9 to TRBJ1-6; D call uncertain. Germline CDR1 and CDR2: SGDLS and YYNGEE. The V gene lost 1 base and the J gene lost 10 bases, with 12 bases spanning the gap. This CDR3 region has 14 residues. The CDR3 coding sequence is TGTGCCAGCAGCGTAAGGCCCGACGGATCACCCCTCCACTTT. Translated, it gives CASSVRPDGSPLHF.

In its sample, this clonotype was seen a few times. This chain uses TRBV4-2 with TRBJ1-2, with D maybe TRBD1 (6 bases). The germline V and J ends were trimmed by 1 base and 0 bases, with 9 bases remaining between them. The CDR3 has 15 amino acids. In germline, CDR1 is LGHNA, CDR2 YNFKEQ. The CDR3 protein is CASSQASGANYGYTF. DNA for the CDR3: TGTGCCAGCAGCCAAGCATCAGGGGCTAACTATGGCTACACCTTC.

This clonotype turned up a few times. The gene calls are TRBV20-1 and TRBJ2-5, with no clear D. In germline, CDR1 is DFQATT, CDR2 SNEGSKA (reference sequence). The CDR3 extends over 14 amino acids. V was clipped by 6 bases and J by 5 bases, with 19 bases between them. CDR3 residues: CSAILGPGGETQYF. The CDR3 bases are TGCAGTGCGATACTCGGCCCAGGTGGGGAGACCCAGTACTTC.

The J gene is TRBJ2-7, the V gene TRBV9; perhaps TRBD1 as D (8 bases). V lost 1 base and J lost 6, with 14 bases in between. Germline CDR1 SGDLS, CDR2 YYNGEE. CDR3 length: 14 residues. CDR3 loop: CASSVSNRGGEQYF. The CDR3 region has the DNA TGTGCCAGCAGCGTATCGAACAGGGGGGGCGAGCAGTACTTC. Looking up the rest from reference TRBV9 and TRBJ2-7 gives the full variable domain: DSGVTQTPKHLITATGQRVTLRCSPRSGDLSVYWYQQSLDQGLQFLIQYYNGEERAKGNILERFSAQQFPDLHSELNLSSLELGDSALYFCASSVSNRGGEQYFGPGTRLTVT.

The table lists this clonotype with many counts. The V and J genes are TRBV6-5 and TRBJ1-3; 7 positions agree with TRBD1. Germline V CDR1 and CDR2: MNHEY, SVGAGI. The CDR3 covers 17 residues. Trimming removed 3 bases from V and 0 bases from J; junction bases left unmatched: 8. CDR3 sequence (DNA): TGTGCCAGCAGTTATTCGACAGGGAGGTCCTCTGGAAACACCATATATTTT. Encoded protein: CASSYSTGRSSGNTIYF.